Below are 4 T cell receptor beta chains sequenced from a single sample in a study of T-cell reconstitution after alpha-beta-depleted transplantation in children. Construction of the TCRbeta library involved unique molecular identifiers. TCRdb analysed the PCR reads with MiXCR anew, one entry per CDR3 protein. The sample shows hundreds of thousands of distinct CDR3 sequences, 20% to 30% of them seen only once. The specimen was PBMCs, mostly from graft donor cells, collected 360 days after TCRalphabeta/CD19-depleted stem cell transplant. Source of these receptors: a female patient aged 2-15 years who had a stem cell transplant for congenital amegakaryocytic thrombocytopenia, so the T cells may come from the graft donor.

This clonotype was observed at least ten times. The chain combines TRBV12-3 or TRBV12-4 with TRBJ2-5; D gene unclear. This CDR3 region has 14 residues. V was pared by 3 bases and J by 7 bases, with 15 bases between. The chain's CDR3 is CASSLQAKRRTQYF. DNA for the CDR3: TGTGCCAGCAGTTTGCAGGCCAAGAGAAGGACCCAGTACTTC.

This clonotype has a handful of counts. The V call is TRBV12-3 or TRBV12-4, the J call TRBJ1-3; no clear D. The CDR3 contains 14 residues. The V gene lost 6 bases and the J gene lost 2 bases, with 11 bases spanning the gap. CDR3 sequence: CASSPLRAGNTIYF. In nucleotides, the CDR3 is TGTGCCAGCAGCCCACTGAGGGCTGGAAACACCATATATTTT.

This sequence joins TRBV20-1 and TRBJ2-7, with TRBD2 matching over 7 bases. V shed 0 bases and J 6 bases; nucleotides not matched to a gene: 11. The CDR3 length is 15 residues. Germline CDR1 and CDR2: DFQATT and SNEGSKA (reference sequence). Here the CDR3 reads CSARDSQRDRLEQYF. The CDR3 nucleotides are TGCAGTGCTAGAGATAGCCAGCGGGACCGGCTCGAGCAGTACTTC.

This chain joins TRBV28 and TRBJ2-1, with a tentative D call TRBD1 (6 bases). Trimming shortened V by 6 bases and J by 9 bases, and 18 bases separated the two germline ends. This CDR3 has 14 amino acids. The germline V gene has CDR1 MDHEN and CDR2 SYDVKM. CDR3 sequence reads: CASRWQGRHSEQFF. The CDR3 nucleotides are TGTGCCAGCAGGTGGCAGGGGCGACACAGTGAGCAGTTCTTC.